These 10 T cell receptor beta chains were all obtained from the same sample, sequenced in a study of early T cells in non-severe SARS-CoV-2 infection. Using its own MiXCR run on the 5' RACE reads, TCRdb lists one record per CDR3 protein. The table lists some 91,000 distinct CDR3 sequences, roughly an eighth of them singletons. The sequenced sample consisted of whole blood. These receptors came from an adult who was a healthcare worker with PCR-confirmed SARS-CoV-2 infection or an uninfected control (not recorded which).

This clonotype was seen ten or more times. The chain links TRBV4-2 to TRBJ2-7; 9 bases agree with TRBD1. Unmatched junction bases numbered 11, after V lost 5 bases and J lost 6 bases. Germline values: CDR1 LGHNA, CDR2 YNFKEQ. CDR3 size: 15 residues. CDR3 sequence (DNA): TGTGCCAGCAGCGCCTCTGACAGGGGGGTGGGCGAGCAGTACTTC. The encoded protein is CASSASDRGVGEQYF.

The rearrangement links TRBV27 to TRBJ1-5; D gene uncertain. Germline CDR1 and CDR2: MNHEY and SMNVEV (reference sequence). This CDR3 is 12 amino acids long. Between the trimmed V and J ends, which lost 7 bases and 1 base, there was a span of 5 bases. CDR3: CASKESNQPQHF. CDR3 bases: TGTGCCAGCAAGGAGAGCAATCAGCCCCAGCATTTT.

In nucleotides, the CDR3 is TGTGCCAGCACTCCGGGACAGGTTAATTCTGAAGCTTTCTTT. This encodes CASTPGQVNSEAFF. This chain links TRBV18 with TRBJ1-1; the match to TRBD1 covers 8 bases. The V and J ends lost 8 bases and 6 bases, in that order; junction bases with no gene match: 11. Per the germline V gene, CDR1 is KGHSH and CDR2 is LQKENI. CDR3 length: 14 residues.

There are a few counts of this clonotype. This chain's CDR3 is CAWGTGGYNEQFF. The CDR3 bases are TGTGCCTGGGGGACAGGGGGCTACAATGAGCAGTTCTTC. The J gene is TRBJ2-1, the V gene TRBV28, with TRBD1 identical over 11 bases. V was pared by 11 bases and J by 3 bases, with 3 bases of the junction left unmatched. The germline CDR1 and CDR2 sequences are MDHEN and SYDVKM. The CDR3 sequence is 13 residues long.

This clonotype has only a few counts. The V and J genes are TRBV20-1 and TRBJ1-1; D is perhaps TRBD1 (6 bases). This CDR3 is 14 amino acids long. Germline V gene sequence: CDR1 DFQATT, CDR2 SNEGSKA (reference sequence). V was cut by 5 bases and J by 6 bases, with 19 bases left in between. Here the CDR3 reads CSARDSYRVPEAFF. CDR3 coding DNA: TGCAGTGCTCGGGACTCTTACAGGGTCCCTGAAGCTTTCTTT.

The chain uses TRBV11-2 and TRBJ2-3; D remains unclear. Trimming left V 3 bases short and J 5 bases short, with 15 bases between. Germline assignment: CDR1 SGHAT and CDR2 FQNNGV. This CDR3 comprises 15 residues. The CDR3 is CASSFGLEARDTQYF. As DNA, the CDR3 is TGTGCCAGCAGCTTTGGATTAGAGGCAAGAGATACGCAGTATTTT.

In this sample, this clonotype turned up a few times. V usage is TRBV7-2 and J usage is TRBJ2-1; D might be TRBD1 (6 bases). CDR3 size: 13 residues. V was shortened by 4 bases and J by 4 bases, with 8 bases between the two germline ends. The germline gives CDR1 SGHTA, CDR2 FQGNSA. The CDR3 loop reads CASSWGQYNEQFF. CDR3 DNA sequence: TGTGCCAGCAGCTGGGGACAATACAATGAGCAGTTCTTC. Full variable domain (rest looked up from reference TRBV7-2 and TRBJ2-1): GAGVSQSPSNKVTEKGKDVELRCDPISGHTALYWYRQSLGQGLEFLIYFQGNSAPDKSGLPSDRFSAERTGGSVSTLTIQRTQQEDSAVYLCASSWGQYNEQFFGPGTRLTVL.

This clonotype was observed at least ten times. V gene TRBV20-1 combines with J gene TRBJ2-1; 10 positions agree with TRBD2. The CDR3 is 13 amino acids. In germline, CDR1 is DFQATT, CDR2 SNEGSKA (reference sequence). V lost 3 bases to trimming and J lost 6 bases; unmatched junction nucleotides: 2. The CDR3 region is CSASLAGVNEQFF. Here the CDR3 DNA reads TGCAGTGCTAGTCTAGCGGGGGTCAATGAGCAGTTCTTC.

The chain links TRBV28 to TRBJ2-1; no clear D. The germline V and J ends were trimmed by 5 bases and 0 bases, with 11 bases remaining between them. The CDR3 consists of 15 residues. CDR1 MDHEN and CDR2 SYDVKM come from the germline V gene. The CDR3 DNA reads as TGTGCCAGCAGTCTACGACTGGGCTCCTACAATGAGCAGTTCTTC. Amino acids: CASSLRLGSYNEQFF. Looking up the rest from reference TRBV28 and TRBJ2-1 gives the full variable domain: DVKVTQSSRYLVKRTGEKVFLECVQDMDHENMFWYRQDPGLGLRLIYFSYDVKMKEKGDIPEGYSVSREKKERFSLILESASTNQTSMYLCASSLRLGSYNEQFFGPGTRLTVL.

This clonotype was detected only a few times. V is TRBV18 and J is TRBJ1-5; D unresolved. This CDR3 is built from 14 residues. V dropped 2 bases and J dropped 6 bases, with 11 bases sitting between them. From germline, CDR1 is KGHSH and CDR2 LQKENI. The CDR3 sequence is CASSPGREVQPQHF. CDR3 sequence (DNA): TGTGCCAGCTCACCAGGGCGGGAGGTTCAGCCCCAGCATTTT.